What follows are 21 T cell receptor beta chains derived from one specimen sequenced in a study of blood T cell repertoires in COVID-19. Sequencing was performed with immunoSEQ multiplex PCR; in TCRdb, only in-frame clones are kept and a portion is missing. This sample has about 180,000 clones, with about 89% found just once. The sample was peripheral blood. Source of these receptors: a man aged 18 to 29 who had recovered from COVID-19.

This clone has only one observation. The rearrangement joins TRBV4-2 to TRBJ1-4; D may be TRBD1 (6 bases). Germline V gives CDR1 LGHNA, CDR2 YNFKEQ. V was cut by 0 bases and J by 3 bases, with 11 bases left in between. The CDR3 runs 16 residues. The CDR3 nucleotides read TGTGCCAGCAGCCAAGATCAGGGGTCGGCTAATGAAAAACTGTTTTTT. Translation: CASSQDQGSANEKLFF.

The CDR3 region is CASSLGETVNSPLHF. The CDR3 DNA follows: TGTGCCAGCAGCTTAGGCGAGACAGTAAATTCACCCCTCCACTTT. The V gene is TRBV7-8, the J gene TRBJ1-6, with D tentatively TRBD1 (5 bases). V dropped 1 base and J dropped 7 bases, with 11 bases sitting between them. Germline loops: CDR1 SGHVS, CDR2 FQNEAQ. This CDR3 spans 15 amino acids.

This rearrangement joins TRBV5-6 to TRBJ1-2, with no clear D. The CDR3 sequence is 16 residues long. V was cut by 0 bases and J by 7 bases, with 19 bases left in between. Germline-derived CDR1 and CDR2 are SGHDT and YYEEEE. CDR3 loop: CASSLARIRHASGYTF. In DNA, the CDR3 is TGTGCCAGCAGCTTGGCCAGAATACGACACGCCAGTGGCTACACCTTC.

This clone came up once. The chain recombines TRBV7-2 with TRBJ2-1; TRBD2 matches 7 bases. The CDR3 runs 14 residues. After removal of 5 bases from V and 3 bases from J, the junction contained 4 bases not matched to a gene. Germline CDR1 reads SGHTA; CDR2 reads FQGNSA. The DNA for the CDR3 is TGTGCCAGCAGCATACCGGGGGGCTACAATGAGCAGTTCTTC. This encodes CASSIPGGYNEQFF.

Here the CDR3 DNA reads TGCAGCGTTGAAAATAGCGGCTATGGCTACACCTTC. This translates into CSVENSGYGYTF. V gene TRBV29-1 combines with J gene TRBJ1-2, with D unresolved. V was cut by 2 bases and J by 4 bases, with 8 bases left in between. From germline, CDR1 is SQVTM and CDR2 ANQGSEA. The CDR3 has 12 residues.

The chain couples TRBV6-1 to TRBJ1-1; tentatively, D is TRBD1 (6 bases). Germline lookup yields CDR1 MNHNS and CDR2 SASEGT. The CDR3 has 15 amino acids. V gave up 1 base and J gave up 1 base, with 10 bases separating them. CDR3 nucleotides: TGTGCCAGCAGTGAAGGGGGGCTGGGGAACACTGAAGCTTTCTTT. Translating it yields CASSEGGLGNTEAFF.

This sequence joins TRBV19 and TRBJ2-6, with 10 bases aligning to TRBD2. With V trimmed by 8 bases and J by 4 bases, 11 bases remained unmatched. This CDR3 is built from 17 residues. Germline CDR1 reads LNHDA; CDR2 reads SQIVND (reference sequence). This CDR3 is CASLLAGKASGANVLTF. The CDR3 region has the DNA TGTGCCAGTTTACTAGCGGGAAAAGCTTCCGGGGCCAACGTCCTGACTTTC.

V usage is TRBV29-1 and J usage is TRBJ2-2; D is perhaps TRBD1 (5 bases). This CDR3 is 14 amino acids long. CDR1 and CDR2 from the germline V gene are SQVTM and ANQGSEA. Trimming took off 5 bases at V and 0 bases at J, with 10 bases between the two ends. CDR3 bases: TGCAGCGTTCGGGCAGGGTCGAACACCGGGGAGCTGTTTTTT. This codes for CSVRAGSNTGELFF.

This clone was observed once. J is TRBJ1-4 and V is TRBV10-3; no clear D gene. Germline-derived CDR1 and CDR2 are ENHRY and SYGVKD. V lost 4 bases and J lost 6, with 15 bases in between. The CDR3 spans 15 residues. CDR3 amino acids: CAISGSQRLDEKLFF. CDR3 DNA: TGTGCCATCAGTGGTTCACAGAGATTAGATGAAAAACTGTTTTTT.

The chain carries TRBV4-3 and TRBJ1-4, with TRBD1 matching over 7 bases. Per germline, CDR1 LGHNA and CDR2 YSLEER. V trimming: 6 bases; J trimming: 0 bases; junction bases outside the gene matches: 7. The CDR3 has 16 amino acids. CDR3 nucleotides: TGCGCCAGCAGTCCAATCCAGGGGGCAACTAATGAAAAACTGTTTTTT. As protein: CASSPIQGATNEKLFF.

The chain joins TRBV15 to TRBJ2-7; D possibly corresponds to TRBD2 (6 bases). Germline V gene lookup returns CDR1 LNHNV and CDR2 YYDKDF (reference sequence). Trimming pared 0 bases from V and 3 bases from J, leaving 9 bases between. This CDR3 region has 14 residues. The CDR3 region has the DNA TGTGCCACCAGCAGAGATCCGGGAGTCTACGAGCAGTACTTC. Amino acid sequence: CATSRDPGVYEQYF.

The genes are TRBV6-2 or TRBV6-3 and TRBJ2-3; TRBD2 agrees at 11 bases. V shed 2 bases and J 1 base; nucleotides not matched to a gene: 8. Germline CDR1 MNHEY, CDR2 SVGEGT. The CDR3 covers 18 residues. CDR3 sequence: CASSYLLAGGRGTDTQYF. The CDR3 nucleotides are TGTGCCAGCAGTTACCTCCTAGCGGGAGGACGTGGCACAGATACGCAGTATTTT.

The V call is TRBV27, the J call TRBJ2-1; 14 bases are a match to TRBD2. CDR1 and CDR2 from the germline V gene are MNHEY and SMNVEV (reference sequence). CDR3 length equals 18 residues. V trimming: 5 bases; J trimming: 1 base; junction bases outside the gene matches: 7. The CDR3 here is CASSPERLAGGSYNEQFF. CDR3 coding DNA: TGTGCCAGCAGTCCAGAACGACTAGCGGGAGGGTCCTACAATGAGCAGTTCTTC.

The V and J genes are TRBV20-1 and TRBJ2-3; D is uncertain. Germline V gene lookup returns CDR1 DFQATT and CDR2 SNEGSKA (reference sequence). There are 11 residues in the CDR3. The ends were cut back, 1 base at V and 6 bases at J, with 5 bases in the middle. In nucleotides, the CDR3 is TGCAGTGCTAGAGTAGTGGATACGCAGTATTTT. It codes for CSARVVDTQYF.

V and J are TRBV29-1 and TRBJ2-7; 11 positions agree with TRBD1. The germline gives CDR1 SQVTM, CDR2 ANQGSEA. The V segment lost 6 bases and the J segment 0 bases; nucleotides outside the gene matches: 4. This CDR3 has 14 amino acids. The CDR3 here is CSVEGTGGSYEQYF. As DNA, the CDR3 is TGCAGCGTCGAGGGGACAGGGGGCTCCTACGAGCAGTACTTC.

A single count supports this clone. V is TRBV28 and J is TRBJ2-3; 13 nucleotides match TRBD2. Germline CDR1 reads MDHEN; CDR2 reads SYDVKM. The length of the CDR3 is 15 residues. V dropped 6 bases and J dropped 0; count of bases not matched to a gene: 0. The CDR3: CASRGLAGSTDTQYF. The CDR3, as DNA: TGTGCCAGCAGGGGACTAGCGGGAAGCACAGATACGCAGTATTTT.

This clone has a handful of counts. The CDR3 sequence is CASSLQENTEAFF. The CDR3 nucleotides are TGTGCCAGCAGCTTGCAGGAGAACACTGAAGCTTTCTTT. The V and J genes are TRBV5-4 and TRBJ1-1; D not certain. The CDR3 has 13 residues. The germline gives CDR1 SGHNT, CDR2 YYREEE (reference sequence). Trimming removed 1 base from V and 1 base from J, with 5 bases in between.

The chain joins TRBV4-3 to TRBJ1-2; 8 bases map to TRBD1. J lost 4 bases, V lost 4 bases, and 5 bases had no gene match. This CDR3 region has 14 residues. Germline V CDR1 and CDR2: LGHNA, YSLEER. CDR3 sequence reads: CASSPGQGPYGYTF. Written as DNA, the CDR3 is TGCGCCAGCAGCCCTGGACAGGGACCCTATGGCTACACCTTC.

The V call is TRBV27, the J call TRBJ2-7; a possible D gene is TRBD2 (6 bases). Between the trimmed V and J ends, which lost 6 bases and 1 base, there was a span of 19 bases. Germline assignment: CDR1 MNHEY and CDR2 SMNVEV (reference sequence). The CDR3 contains 16 residues. CDR3 nucleotides: TGTGCCAGCAGCCATTCAAAGGGAGGAATATCCTACGAGCAGTACTTC. Its translation is CASSHSKGGISYEQYF.

The DNA for the CDR3 is TGTGCCTGGAGCGCGGGAGAAAAACTGTTTTTT. This translates into CAWSAGEKLFF. The chain employs TRBV30 and TRBJ1-4; no reliable D call. Deletions cut 3 bases from V and 8 bases from J, with 7 bases between. From germline, CDR1 is GTSNPN and CDR2 SVGIG (reference sequence). The CDR3 contains 11 residues.

The chain uses TRBV7-6 and TRBJ2-2, with D perhaps matching TRBD2 (5 bases). There are 13 residues in the CDR3. The V end lost 3 bases, the J end lost 4 bases, and 6 bases lay between the germline ends. Germline values: CDR1 SGHVS, CDR2 FNYEAQ. The CDR3 nucleotides are TGTGCCAGCAGCTTTGCGGGCACCGGGGAGCTGTTTTTT. Protein product: CASSFAGTGELFF.